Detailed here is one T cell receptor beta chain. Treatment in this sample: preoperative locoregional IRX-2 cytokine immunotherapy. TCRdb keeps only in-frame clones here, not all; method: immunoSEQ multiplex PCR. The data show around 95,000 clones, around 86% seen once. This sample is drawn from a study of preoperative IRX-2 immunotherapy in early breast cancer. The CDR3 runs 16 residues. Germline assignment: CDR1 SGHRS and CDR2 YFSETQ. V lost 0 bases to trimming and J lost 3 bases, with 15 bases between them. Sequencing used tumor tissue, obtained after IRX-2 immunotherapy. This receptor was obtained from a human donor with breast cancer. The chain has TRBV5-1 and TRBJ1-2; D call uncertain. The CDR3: CASSLVDQGSDYGYTF. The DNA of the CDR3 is TGCGCCAGCAGCTTGGTAGATCAAGGGTCCGACTATGGCTACACCTTC.